Following are 28 T cell receptor beta chains from one sample sequenced in a study of T-cell memory formation after mild COVID-19. TCRdb reprocessed the 5' RACE reads via MiXCR and lists one record per CDR3 protein. Of about 430,000 distinct CDR3 sequences listed, roughly a quarter are singletons. The material sequenced was PBMCs or a T cell subset sorted from them (not recorded which). The source is an adult woman who had mild COVID-19 (a few samples of this study predate the infection). Cell type and time point are not known.

The rearrangement links TRBV24-1 to TRBJ1-1; D is unclear. This CDR3 comprises 12 residues. Germline V CDR1 and CDR2: KGHDR, SFDVKD. Trimming cost V 3 bases and J 3 bases, with 4 bases left between them. CDR3 coding DNA: TGTGCCACCAGTGATCCCCACACTGAAGCTTTCTTT. Its translation is CATSDPHTEAFF.

The J gene is TRBJ2-7, the V gene TRBV24-1, with 9 bases lining up with TRBD1. The CDR3 covers 14 residues. V shed 4 bases, J shed 4 bases, and the junction held 4 bases outside the gene matches. Germline V gene sequence: CDR1 KGHDR, CDR2 SFDVKD. This chain's CDR3 is CATSESGQGYEQYF. The DNA for the CDR3 is TGTGCCACCAGTGAGAGTGGACAGGGGTACGAGCAGTACTTC.

This clonotype was counted between two and nine times. The CDR3 bases are TGTGCCTGGAGTGTTTCCAGGGAAGCTTTCTTT. Protein sequence: CAWSVSREAFF. V and J are TRBV30 and TRBJ1-1; D unresolved. Germline V gene lookup returns CDR1 GTSNPN and CDR2 SVGIG (reference sequence). The CDR3 is made up of 11 amino acids. The V and J ends lost 0 bases and 8 bases respectively, with 7 bases between them.

Only a few counts were recorded for this clonotype. This chain uses TRBV18 with TRBJ2-3; D uncertain. The length of the CDR3 is 13 residues. The germline V gene has CDR1 KGHSH and CDR2 LQKENI. Trimming pared 10 bases from V and 4 bases from J, leaving 15 bases between. CDR3 sequence: CATTPGSPDTQYF. The CDR3 nucleotides are TGTGCCACCACACCGGGTAGCCCAGATACGCAGTATTTT.

Concerning this clonotype: A much larger clone differs from this one at a single base, so this may be a read error. The rearrangement links TRBV7-9 to TRBJ2-3; 8 bases are shared with TRBD1. The CDR3 has 13 residues. Germline V CDR1 and CDR2: SEHNR, FQNEAQ (reference sequence). V trimming: 5 bases; J trimming: 4 bases; junction bases outside the gene matches: 2. The CDR3 sequence: CASSRRGPDTQYF. The CDR3, as DNA: TGTGCCAGCAGCCGCAGGGGGCCAGATACGCAGTATTTT.

The chain has TRBV30 and TRBJ2-1, with unresolved D. The CDR3 spans 12 residues. Germline V gene lookup returns CDR1 GTSNPN and CDR2 SVGIG (reference sequence). V was trimmed by 7 bases and J by 7 bases, leaving 14 bases between them. The CDR3 sequence is CASASAGNEQFF. Here the CDR3 DNA reads TGTGCCTCCGCTTCAGCCGGAAATGAGCAGTTCTTC.

In this sample, this clonotype turned up a few times. The rearrangement uses TRBV15 and TRBJ2-7, with no clear D. The CDR3 is made up of 16 amino acids. Trimming pared 5 bases from V and 0 bases from J, leaving 17 bases between. Germline values: CDR1 LNHNV, CDR2 YYDKDF (reference sequence). Here the CDR3 DNA reads TGTGCCACCAGCTCCCCTTCACCTGTAAACTCCTACGAGCAGTACTTC. It yields the protein CATSSPSPVNSYEQYF.

In this sample, this clonotype turned up a few times. The chain carries TRBV5-1 and TRBJ2-7, with TRBD1 matching 9 bases. CDR3 length: 16 residues. J was trimmed by 1 base and V by 4 bases; bases with no gene match: 9. CDR1 and CDR2 from the germline V gene are SGHRS and YFSETQ. Here the CDR3 reads CASSPPAGTGSYEQYF. CDR3 DNA sequence: TGCGCCAGCAGCCCCCCCGCCGGGACAGGGTCCTACGAGCAGTACTTC.

The chain employs TRBV12-3 or TRBV12-4 and TRBJ2-7; the D gene is possibly TRBD1 (6 bases). The CDR3 has 15 amino acids. Trimming took 4 bases from V and 2 from J, leaving 15 bases between them. For the CDR3, the DNA is TGTGCCAGCAGTTCAACTCTAGGACAGACCTACGAGCAGTACTTC. This encodes CASSSTLGQTYEQYF.

The rearrangement joins TRBV25-1 to TRBJ2-1, with D unresolved. Trimming shortened V by 4 bases and J by 7 bases, and 8 bases separated the two germline ends. CDR1 and CDR2 from the germline V gene are MGHDK and SYGVNS. The CDR3 extends over 12 amino acids. The CDR3 sequence: CASSGTRNEQFF. For the CDR3, the DNA is TGTGCCAGCAGTGGGACGAGGAATGAGCAGTTCTTC.

This clonotype was found a few times. This chain uses TRBV6-2 or TRBV6-3 with TRBJ2-1; tentative D call: TRBD2 (6 bases). V lost 2 bases to trimming and J lost 7 bases, with 15 bases between them. Germline CDR1 reads MNHEY; CDR2 reads SVGEGT. The CDR3 extends over 15 amino acids. CDR3 protein: CASSYRVGRINEQFF. CDR3 DNA: TGTGCCAGCAGTTACCGGGTCGGGAGAATAAATGAGCAGTTCTTC.

The rearrangement links TRBV19 to TRBJ1-5; D is unclear. There are 16 residues in the CDR3. V was clipped by 5 bases and J by 0 bases, with 14 bases between them. CDR1 and CDR2 from the germline V gene are LNHDA and SQIVND (reference sequence). CDR3 in amino acids: CASSPFQRASNQPQHF. Written as DNA, the CDR3 is TGTGCCAGTAGTCCCTTCCAGAGAGCTAGCAATCAGCCCCAGCATTTT.

This clonotype was seen only a few times. The chain carries TRBV2 and TRBJ2-7, with a weak D call TRBD1 (6 bases). With 4 bases removed from V and 10 bases from J, the gap between germline ends came to 11 bases. Germline CDR1 reads SNHLY; CDR2 reads FYNNEI. The CDR3 spans 11 residues. This chain's CDR3 is CASSGGQIQYF. CDR3 DNA: TGTGCCAGCAGTGGAGGACAGATACAGTACTTC.

This clonotype came up a few times. The chain couples TRBV5-6 to TRBJ2-2; D is ambiguous. Germline loops: CDR1 SGHDT, CDR2 YYEEEE. The V end lost 2 bases, the J end lost 1 base, and 9 bases lay between the germline ends. The CDR3 totals 15 residues. The CDR3 coding sequence is TGTGCCAGCAGCTTCGGCAGTAGGAACACCGGGGAGCTGTTTTTT. Translating gives CASSFGSRNTGELFF.

This clonotype was counted a few times. The rearrangement links TRBV19 to TRBJ2-5; TRBD2 is a possible D gene (6 bases). This CDR3 is built from 14 residues. The V gene lost 0 bases and the J gene lost 6 bases, with 11 bases spanning the gap. From germline, CDR1 is LNHDA and CDR2 SQIVND (reference sequence). The CDR3 here is CASSIDDGSKTQYF. DNA for the CDR3: TGTGCCAGTAGTATAGATGACGGGAGTAAGACCCAGTACTTC.

The chain recombines TRBV5-1 with TRBJ2-6; D may correspond to TRBD1 or TRBD2 (5 bases each). CDR1 is SGHRS, CDR2 YFSETQ, per germline. The CDR3 is 19 amino acids. The V and J ends lost 4 bases and 0 bases respectively, with 20 bases between them. The CDR3, as DNA: TGCGCCAGCAGCCCGGAAGGGAGCGCAGGGACCTCTGGGGCCAACGTCCTGACTTTC. It is translated as CASSPEGSAGTSGANVLTF.

The chain combines TRBV7-2 with TRBJ1-3; possible D gene TRBD1, 5 bases. The CDR3 spans 14 residues. CDR1 is SGHTA and CDR2 is FQGNSA in the germline V gene. V shed 5 bases and J shed 2 bases, with 10 bases lying between them. CDR3 in DNA: TGTGCCAGCAGCCGGACACCAGCTGGAAACACCATATATTTT. This sequence encodes CASSRTPAGNTIYF.

The chain couples TRBV27 to TRBJ2-1; 10 nucleotides line up with TRBD2. With V trimmed by 9 bases and J by 7 bases, 9 bases remained unmatched. From germline, CDR1 is MNHEY and CDR2 SMNVEV (reference sequence). CDR3 size: 14 residues. CDR3 in DNA: TGTGCCAGTGAAGCGGGAGGGCTTTCGAATGAGCAGTTCTTC. It codes for CASEAGGLSNEQFF.

Only a few counts were recorded for this clonotype. The chain is built from TRBV15 and TRBJ2-1; 8 nucleotides align to TRBD1. Germline V gene sequence: CDR1 LNHNV, CDR2 YYDKDF (reference sequence). The V gene end was trimmed by 5 bases and the J gene end by 8 bases; junction bases not matched to a gene: 11. The CDR3 is 15 residues long. The CDR3 nucleotides read TGTGCCACCAGCCGGGGACAGGAAGATCTGGATGAGCAGTTCTTC. Its protein product is CATSRGQEDLDEQFF. Filled out from reference TRBV15 and TRBJ2-1, the complete variable domain reads DAMVIQNPRYQVTQFGKPVTLSCSQTLNHNVMYWYQQKSSQAPKLLFHYYDKDFNNEADTPDNFQSRRPNTSFCFLDIRSPGLGDTAMYLCATSRGQEDLDEQFFGPGTRLTVL.

This clonotype appeared a few times. J is TRBJ2-1 and V is TRBV7-6, with a weak D call TRBD2 (5 bases). The CDR3 runs 13 residues. V lost 7 bases and J 9 bases, leaving 16 bases between the germline ends. Germline-derived CDR1 and CDR2 are SGHVS and FNYEAQ. CDR3 in DNA: TGTGCCAGCACCCATCCGGGGTTTGTTGAGCAGTTCTTC. This sequence encodes CASTHPGFVEQFF.

V usage is TRBV15 and J usage is TRBJ1-1; 7 bases are a match to TRBD1. Per the germline V gene, CDR1 is LNHNV and CDR2 is YYDKDF (reference sequence). Germline trimming cut 7 bases from V and 0 bases from J; bases unmatched to any gene: 8. This CDR3 comprises 15 residues. CDR3 sequence (DNA): TGTGCCACCAAGGGGGGGGACAGCATGAACACTGAAGCTTTCTTT. Amino acid sequence: CATKGGDSMNTEAFF.

This rearrangement joins TRBV27 to TRBJ2-7; the match to TRBD1 covers 9 bases. Germline V CDR1 and CDR2: MNHEY, SMNVEV (reference sequence). V was pared by 1 base and J by 5 bases, with 9 bases of the junction left unmatched. The CDR3 is 16 amino acids. CDR3 in DNA: TGTGCCAGCAGTTTATTCGGGACAGGGTCTTTGCACGAGCAGTACTTC. Protein: CASSLFGTGSLHEQYF.

A few counts support this clonotype. The genes are TRBV14 and TRBJ1-4; 12 bases fit TRBD1. Losses at the gene ends were 3 bases for V and 10 bases for J; bases not matched to a gene: 6. This CDR3 region has 15 residues. Germline assignment: CDR1 SGHDN and CDR2 FVKESK. CDR3 sequence (DNA): TGTGCCAGCAGCCAGCCGGGACAGGGGGCCGTAAAACTGTTTTTT. Amino acids: CASSQPGQGAVKLFF.

This clonotype came up a few times. The chain carries TRBV30 and TRBJ1-2; D is unresolved. Germline loops: CDR1 GTSNPN, CDR2 SVGIG (reference sequence). This CDR3 has 12 amino acids. The V gene lost 0 bases and the J gene lost 5 bases, with 7 bases spanning the gap. The CDR3 spells CAWSVSVYGYTF. CDR3 bases: TGTGCCTGGAGTGTATCCGTTTATGGCTACACCTTC.

This clonotype was found many times. The chain links TRBV24-1 to TRBJ2-7, with a tentative D call TRBD1 (6 bases). V was pared by 9 bases and J by 1 base, with 9 bases between. This CDR3 contains 12 residues. The germline CDR1 and CDR2 sequences are KGHDR and SFDVKD. The CDR3 here is CATSQGSYEQYF. The CDR3 DNA reads TGTGCCACCTCACAGGGATCCTACGAGCAGTACTTC.

V usage is TRBV6-4 and J usage is TRBJ1-1; D uncertain. CDR1 is MRHNA and CDR2 is SNTAGT in the germline V gene. V lost 3 bases, J lost 4 bases, and 12 bases lay in between. The CDR3 spans 14 residues. The CDR3, as DNA: TGTGCCAGCAGTGAAACCGGCAGAAGCACTGAAGCTTTCTTT. This translates into CASSETGRSTEAFF.

This chain links TRBV4-2 with TRBJ2-1, with TRBD1 identical over 7 bases. J was trimmed by 5 bases and V by 1 base; bases with no gene match: 11. CDR1 and CDR2 (germline): LGHNA, YNFKEQ. The CDR3 is 17 residues long. The CDR3 sequence is CASSQVAYRGWDNEQFF. The CDR3 DNA reads as TGTGCCAGCAGCCAAGTAGCCTACAGGGGCTGGGACAATGAGCAGTTCTTC.

The rearrangement links TRBV3-1 to TRBJ2-7; the match to TRBD2 covers 15 bases. Trimming removed 4 bases from V and 2 bases from J; junction bases left unmatched: 6. Germline lookup yields CDR1 LGHDT and CDR2 YNNKEL (reference sequence). The CDR3 loop spans 17 amino acids. The CDR3 sequence is CASSRTSGRASTYEQYF. The CDR3 DNA sequence: TGTGCCAGCAGCCGGACTAGCGGGAGGGCCAGTACCTACGAGCAGTACTTC.